This T cell receptor beta chain originates from a study of CD8 T cells in Susac syndrome. Whole-study results and caveats: It was acknowledged by the study that relatively few individuals were included in its TCR sequencing and HLA analysis.

After extraction with the RNeasy kit, 0.5 to 1 ug of the RNA was reverse transcribed using random hexamers. MiXCR was run by TCRdb on the immunoSEQ multiplex PCR reads, yielding one entry per CDR3 protein. There are 150,000 or so distinct CDR3 sequences in the sample; nearly 97% occur only once, and around 0.15% lies in the top ten. Germline V gene data show CDR1 as PRHDT and CDR2 as FYEKMQ (reference sequence). This CDR3 has 19 amino acids. The ends lost 1 base at V and 8 bases at J; junction bases unmatched: 22. Turning to this clonotype: No antigen is known for it.

The chain joins TRBV13 to TRBJ1-2; 7 nucleotides match TRBD1. Sequenced: CD8+ T cells from PBMCs. This clonotype was obtained from a human donor with multiple sclerosis. The CDR3: CASSLDPGQRRVQMLGYTF. CDR3 bases: TGTGCCAGCAGCTTAGACCCGGGACAGAGGCGAGTCCAGATGTTGGGCTACACCTTC.